A selection of T cell receptor beta chains follows, all from one sample in a study of regulatory T cells in long-lasting Graves disease. TCRdb independently ran MiXCR on the multiplex PCR reads; one entry per CDR3 protein. The top ten hold around 26% of the sample, which has under 450,000 distinct CDR3 sequences, around a quarter seen once. The starting material was peripheral blood mononuclear cells (PBMCs), obtained when the disease was refractory, from a patient treated with antithyroid drugs. These receptors were obtained from a female donor with Graves disease. The CDR3 runs from the conserved cysteine through the conserved F or W. D genes are given only for firm matches. Clone size is shown for a subset of rows, as once, few, many or a class of expanded clone.

d_gene | j_gene | v_gene | abundance | CDR3aa | CDR3nt
- | TRBJ1-2 | TRBV7-8 | - | CASSLERQGGGYTF | TGTGCCAGCAGCTTAGAGAGGCAGGGTGGTGGCTACACCTTC
TRBD1 | TRBJ1-2 | TRBV20-1 | many | CSASFRDSYGYTF | TGCAGTGCTAGCTTCCGGGACAGCTATGGCTACACCTTC
- | TRBJ1-1 | TRBV12-3/TRBV12-4 | - | CASSLGSRNTEAFF | TGTGCCAGCAGTTTAGGTTCTCGGAACACTGAAGCTTTCTTT
- | TRBJ2-2 | TRBV6-4 | - | CASSDSEEAGELFF | TGTGCCAGCAGTGACTCAGAGGAGGCCGGGGAGCTGTTTTTT
- | TRBJ2-7 | TRBV9 | - | CASSKGTRTYEQYF | TGTGCCAGCAGCAAGGGGACTCGGACCTACGAGCAGTACTTC
- | TRBJ1-5 | TRBV7-9 | - | CASSLLEQPQHF | TGTGCCAGCAGCTTATTGGAACAGCCCCAGCATTTT
- | TRBJ2-7 | TRBV20-1 | - | CSAAGTSHLYEQYF | TGCAGTGCTGCCGGGACTTCGCACCTCTACGAGCAGTACTTC
- | TRBJ1-4 | TRBV29-1 | - | CSVEDRALELFF | TGCAGCGTCGAGGACCGGGCCCTGGAACTGTTTTTT
- | TRBJ1-1 | TRBV7-3 | many | CASSPRANTEAFF | TGTGCCAGCAGCCCCCGTGCGAACACTGAAGCTTTCTTT
- | TRBJ1-5 | TRBV6-1 | many | CASRDGASNQPQHF | TGTGCCAGCCGGGACGGGGCGAGCAATCAGCCCCAGCATTTT
- | TRBJ1-3 | TRBV20-1 | - | CSARADGSGNTIYF | TGCAGTGCTAGGGCAGACGGCTCTGGAAACACCATATATTTT
TRBD1 | TRBJ1-2 | TRBV5-6 | few | CASSVGWTGRYTF | TGTGCCAGCAGCGTGGGATGGACAGGGAGGTACACCTTC
- | TRBJ1-1 | TRBV6-1 | - | CASSEVAGASTEAFF | TGTGCCAGCAGTGAAGTGGCGGGGGCGAGCACTGAAGCTTTCTTT
TRBD1 | TRBJ2-5 | TRBV5-6 | - | CASSLIQGAPGETQYF | TGTGCCAGCAGCTTGATCCAGGGGGCACCAGGGGAGACCCAGTACTTC
- | TRBJ1-4 | TRBV27 | many | CASSPQGGRPTNEKLFF | TGTGCCAGCAGTCCACAGGGTGGAAGACCAACTAATGAAAAACTGTTTTTT
- | TRBJ2-7 | TRBV20-1 | - | CSARGHAGFTYEQYF | TGCAGTGCTAGAGGACATGCCGGTTTTACCTACGAGCAGTACTTC
- | TRBJ1-5 | TRBV28 | many | CASSLGTGNQPQHF | TGTGCCAGCAGTTTGGGGACGGGTAATCAGCCCCAGCATTTT
- | TRBJ2-7 | TRBV28 | - | CASSLLPGGLYAYEQYF | TGTGCCAGCAGTTTATTGCCCGGGGGCTTATATGCCTACGAGCAGTACTTC
- | TRBJ2-2 | TRBV20-1 | many | CSARVLRDTGELFF | TGCAGTGCTAGAGTACTACGAGACACCGGGGAGCTGTTTTTT
- | TRBJ1-2 | TRBV2 | many | CASSEVTGSSYYGYTF | TGTGCCAGCAGTGAAGTTACAGGGAGTTCATACTATGGCTACACCTTC
TRBD1 | TRBJ1-5 | TRBV5-1 | - | CASSSGTGEYQPQHF | TGCGCCAGCAGCTCTGGGACAGGGGAATATCAGCCCCAGCATTTT
- | TRBJ1-1 | TRBV20-1 | many | CSARHQNTEAFF | TGCAGTGCTAGACACCAGAACACTGAAGCTTTCTTT
TRBD1 | TRBJ2-7 | TRBV5-4 | few | CASSSQGKATYEQYF | TGTGCCAGCAGCTCACAGGGGAAGGCGACCTACGAGCAGTACTTC
TRBD1 | TRBJ1-2 | TRBV30 | few | CAAPGQGVYGYTF | TGTGCCGCCCCCGGACAGGGGGTATATGGCTACACCTTC
TRBD1 | TRBJ2-7 | TRBV27 | many | CASSLSTTGSGGEQYF | TGTGCCAGCAGTTTATCAACGACAGGGAGCGGTGGCGAGCAGTACTTC
TRBD1 | TRBJ2-7 | TRBV19 | - | CASSITGTANYEQYF | TGTGCCAGTAGTATCACCGGGACAGCTAACTACGAGCAGTACTTC
TRBD1 | TRBJ2-7 | TRBV6-1 | many | CASNLHGQGNSYEQYF | TGTGCCAGCAACCTACACGGACAGGGGAACTCCTACGAGCAGTACTTC
- | TRBJ2-5 | TRBV19 | once | CASSIGGLETQYF | TGTGCCAGTAGTATAGGCGGACTAGAGACCCAGTACTTC
TRBD1 | TRBJ1-1 | TRBV2 | many | CASNYQGGEAFF | TGTGCCAGCAACTACCAGGGGGGTGAAGCTTTCTTT
- | TRBJ1-2 | TRBV2 | many | CASSEASDSSGYTF | TGTGCCAGCAGTGAAGCCTCAGACAGTTCCGGCTACACCTTC
- | TRBJ1-2 | TRBV3-1 | - | CASSQDGAVPNYGYTF | TGTGCCAGCAGCCAAGATGGGGCAGTCCCCAACTATGGCTACACCTTC